This TCR beta chain emerged from a study of cytomegalovirus exposure and HLA in healthy donors. Study results and limitations: Later work found that TCR association rates differed between HLA loci; DRB1 had the most and HLA-C the fewest. Because they were indistinguishable, some V segments, including TRBV6-2 and TRBV6-3, were excluded.

On this clone itself: What it recognizes is unknown.

CDR1 is LNHDA, CDR2 SQIVND, per germline (reference sequence). Trimming took 5 bases from V and 5 from J; bases not matched to a gene: 1. The CDR3 runs 12 residues. The PCR was carried out with 60 Vbeta primers and 13 Jbeta primers. Study processing details: Counted up in a later analysis, unique TCR beta chains came to approximately 77 million, with roughly 11 million shared. Some clones are missing from TCRdb's copy, which holds only in-frame ones; the method was immunoSEQ multiplex PCR. The D gene and trimming were derived from the DNA, and the V and J assignments and clone size from that table. The profile covers 100,000 to 150,000 clones, with approximately 80% appearing a single time and roughly 2.4% taken by the ten largest.

The chain uses TRBV19 and TRBJ1-2; TRBD1 aligns across 8 bases. The clonotype was recovered from a woman between 35 and 50 years old in good health and CMV-seronegative. Material for sequencing was PBMCs. In DNA, the CDR3 is TGTGCCAGTAGTCGGACAGGGTATGGCTACACCTTC. It encodes CASSRTGYGYTF.